This T cell receptor (beta chain) appears in the sequencing data of a study of technical replicates of blood from several donors (TCRdb year 2017). With regard to this clone: Its target antigen remains unknown. Within one base of it there is no much larger clone, and no base qualities were kept.

Library method: the immunoSEQ multiplex PCR assay. TCRdb retrieved this table from immuneACCESS and kept in-frame rearrangements only. Not all clones are present; in checked studies, unresolved V genes account for under half, and no reason is known for the remainder. The sample table records more than 65,000 clones; less than 98% of these occur just once. The ten most abundant clones make up approximately 0.26% of the sample. This sequence originates from a human donor in good health. The sample consisted of T cells isolated from PBMCs.

The CDR3 region reads CASSQDTYEDTQYF. The nucleotide sequence reads TGTGCCAGCAGCCAGGATACTTACGAGGATACGCAGTATTTT. The chain employs TRBV7-9 and TRBJ2-3; the D gene lacks a confident call. Trimming at the junction amounts to 5 bases on V and 6 bases on J, and the germline ends lie 15 bases apart. The CDR3 goes from the cysteine to the phenylalanine over 14 residues. Only the CDR3 DNA stays, 42 bases, in frame from base 1. Sequences SEHNR (CDR1) and FQNEAQ (CDR2) are obtained from the germline V gene (reference sequence).